Presented here are 19 T cell receptor beta chains from one specimen sequenced in a study of T cells in localized non-small cell lung cancer. Profiling relied on immunoSEQ multiplex PCR, and the TCRdb table lists in-frame clones only, not all of them. This table has about 37,000 clones, around 93% appearing once. Sequencing was performed on peripheral blood mononuclear cells, taken before any cancer treatment. The receptors were sampled from a female donor over 55 with stage II lung adenocarcinoma.

This sequence joins TRBV2 and TRBJ1-5; D uncertain. Trimming took 6 bases from V and 7 from J, leaving 13 bases between them. The CDR3 consists of 13 residues. Per the germline V gene, CDR1 is SNHLY and CDR2 is FYNNEI. CDR3 sequence: CASSTYLGQPQHF. The CDR3, as DNA: TGTGCCAGCAGCACATATTTGGGGCAGCCCCAGCATTTT.

The rearrangement joins TRBV14 to TRBJ2-2; perhaps TRBD2 as D (5 bases). From germline, CDR1 is SGHDN and CDR2 FVKESK. V was shortened by 4 bases and J by 3 bases, with 18 bases between the two germline ends. The CDR3 runs to 17 residues. CDR3 in DNA: TGTGCCAGCAGCCCTCGTTCGGGGAGATTCGACACCGGGGAGCTGTTTTTT. This translates into CASSPRSGRFDTGELFF.

This clone was seen a handful of times. The rearrangement joins TRBV6-5 to TRBJ2-7, with TRBD1 as a possible D gene (6 bases). The CDR3 consists of 15 residues. V lost 2 bases to trimming and J lost 2 bases, with 13 bases between them. Looked up from germline, CDR1 is MNHEY and CDR2 is SVGAGI. Here the CDR3 DNA reads TGTGCCAGCAGTTACGGGGGCTCGGGCCCCTACGAGCAGTACTTC. This gives the protein CASSYGGSGPYEQYF.

The chain links TRBV2 to TRBJ1-4, with D uncertain. The germline V gene has CDR1 SNHLY and CDR2 FYNNEI. Trimming took 8 bases from V and 0 from J, leaving 10 bases between them. The CDR3 covers 14 residues. This CDR3 reads CASVPESTNEKLFF. For the CDR3, the DNA is TGTGCCAGCGTTCCGGAGTCAACTAATGAAAAACTGTTTTTT. Looking up the rest from reference TRBV2 and TRBJ1-4 gives the full variable domain: EPEVTQTPSHQVTQMGQEVILRCVPISNHLYFYWYRQILGQKVEFLVSFYNNEISEKSEIFDDQFSVERPDGSNFTLKIRSTKLEDSAMYFCASVPESTNEKLFFGSGTQLSVL.

The V gene is TRBV19, the J gene TRBJ2-3; 7 bases are a match to TRBD1. Looked up from germline, CDR1 is LNHDA and CDR2 is SQIVND (reference sequence). The CDR3 contains 14 residues. After removal of 5 bases from V and 2 bases from J, the junction contained 4 bases not matched to a gene. The CDR3 spells CASSVGQTTDTQYF. CDR3 coding DNA: TGTGCCAGTAGTGTGGGACAGACCACAGATACGCAGTATTTT.

The V and J genes are TRBV18 and TRBJ2-7; the D gene is possibly TRBD1 (5 bases). The CDR3 contains 14 residues. Trimming cost V 0 bases and J 7 bases, with 13 bases left between them. CDR1 and CDR2 (germline): KGHSH, LQKENI. CDR3 DNA sequence: TGTGCCAGCTCACCACCTACAGGTTCCCCAGAGCAGTACTTC. This gives the protein CASSPPTGSPEQYF.

The chain couples TRBV25-1 to TRBJ2-4, with TRBD2 identical over 7 bases. In germline, CDR1 is MGHDK, CDR2 SYGVNS. Trimming at V came to 6 bases and at J to 2 bases, leaving 7 bases not matched to a gene. This CDR3 spans 15 amino acids. The CDR3 loop is CASRIQAGTKNIQYF. CDR3 coding DNA: TGTGCCAGCAGAATCCAAGCGGGAACCAAAAACATTCAGTACTTC.

This chain joins TRBV5-1 and TRBJ2-3; maybe TRBD2 (7 bases). CDR1 is SGHRS and CDR2 is YFSETQ in the germline V gene. V was trimmed by 2 bases and J by 5 bases, leaving 15 bases between them. This CDR3 comprises 15 residues. The CDR3 loop is CASSFEAGARDTQYF. DNA of the CDR3: TGCGCCAGCAGCTTCGAGGCGGGGGCTAGAGATACGCAGTATTTT.

The chain employs TRBV19 and TRBJ2-1; D gene ambiguous. The CDR3 has 14 amino acids. V was trimmed by 6 bases and J by 2 bases, leaving 11 bases between them. Per the germline V gene, CDR1 is LNHDA and CDR2 is SQIVND (reference sequence). DNA of the CDR3: TGTGCCAGTAGGCTGGAACAAGCCTACAATGAGCAGTTCTTC. Its translation is CASRLEQAYNEQFF.

This chain joins TRBV18 and TRBJ2-5; D gene ambiguous. The V gene lost 3 bases and the J gene lost 5 bases, with 7 bases spanning the gap. The length of the CDR3 is 12 residues. Germline CDR1 reads KGHSH; CDR2 reads LQKENI. The CDR3 region has the DNA TGTGCCAGCTCACCCCCGGGCGAGACCCAGTACTTC. This encodes CASSPPGETQYF.

The chain couples TRBV5-4 to TRBJ2-7; TRBD1 is a possible D gene (5 bases). Between the trimmed V and J ends, which lost 4 bases and 0 bases, there was a span of 11 bases. This CDR3 has 14 amino acids. Germline CDR1 is SGHNT and CDR2 is YYREEE (reference sequence). The CDR3 bases are TGTGCCAGCAGCGTTGGACATAACTCCTACGAGCAGTACTTC. Translation gives CASSVGHNSYEQYF. Full variable domain (missing parts from reference TRBV5-4 and TRBJ2-7): ETGVTQSPTHLIKTRGQQVTLRCSSQSGHNTVSWYQQALGQGPQFIFQYYREEENGRGNFPPRFSGLQFPNYSSELNVNALELDDSALYLCASSVGHNSYEQYFGPGTRLTVT.

This rearrangement joins TRBV5-1 to TRBJ2-2, with 9 bases aligning to TRBD1. The CDR3 runs to 15 residues. Germline V CDR1 and CDR2: SGHRS, YFSETQ. V shed 4 bases and J 4 bases; nucleotides not matched to a gene: 5. This CDR3 reads CASSRDRASTGELFF. In DNA, the CDR3 is TGCGCCAGCAGCAGGGACAGGGCCAGCACCGGGGAGCTGTTTTTT.

This chain uses TRBV9 with TRBJ2-1, with D perhaps matching TRBD1 or TRBD2 (5 bases each). Trimming stripped 4 bases from V and 4 bases from J, with 18 bases between. The germline V gene has CDR1 SGDLS and CDR2 YYNGEE. This CDR3 is 16 amino acids long. The CDR3: CASSPQGTVTYNEQFF. CDR3 DNA: TGTGCCAGCAGCCCCCAAGGGACGGTAACTTACAATGAGCAGTTCTTC.

The V gene is TRBV29-1, the J gene TRBJ1-1, with a possible D match to TRBD1 (5 bases). This CDR3 region has 11 residues. The germline V gene encodes CDR1 SQVTM and CDR2 ANQGSEA. Trimming stripped 6 bases from V and 3 bases from J, with 8 bases between. The CDR3 DNA sequence: TGCAGCGTGCGGGGGGACACTGAAGCTTTCTTT. Residues: CSVRGDTEAFF.

V is TRBV5-1 and J is TRBJ1-4; 9 positions agree with TRBD1. V was pared by 4 bases and J by 7 bases, with 14 bases of the junction left unmatched. The length of the CDR3 is 17 residues. The germline gives CDR1 SGHRS, CDR2 YFSETQ. The CDR3 spells CASSPGQGPDLGEKLFF. CDR3 DNA: TGCGCCAGCAGCCCCGGACAGGGGCCCGACTTGGGTGAAAAACTGTTTTTT.

The chain links TRBV29-1 to TRBJ1-2, with a possible D match to TRBD1 (6 bases). Germline V lookup: CDR1 SQVTM, CDR2 ANQGSEA. With 3 bases removed from V and 7 bases from J, the gap between germline ends came to 15 bases. This CDR3 is 13 amino acids long. CDR3 protein: CSVELGTRGGYTF. CDR3 nucleotides: TGCAGCGTTGAGTTAGGGACCAGGGGTGGCTACACCTTC.

The V call is TRBV5-6, the J call TRBJ2-7, with D possibly TRBD1 on 7 matching bases. Germline CDR1 is SGHDT and CDR2 is YYEEEE. The CDR3 runs to 16 residues. The germline V and J ends were trimmed by 0 bases and 1 base, with 14 bases remaining between them. The CDR3 DNA reads TGTGCCAGCAGCTTGGATTACAGGGGACTTTCCTACGAGCAGTACTTC. Protein: CASSLDYRGLSYEQYF.

This chain joins TRBV5-5 and TRBJ2-1, with TRBD1 matching 10 bases. With V trimmed by 3 bases and J by 8 bases, 5 bases remained unmatched. Germline V lookup: CDR1 SGHKS, CDR2 YYEKEE (reference sequence). The CDR3 is made up of 14 amino acids. The CDR3 bases are TGTGCCAGCAGCTGGGGACAGGGGCGGGATGAGCAGTTCTTC. This sequence encodes CASSWGQGRDEQFF.

This sequence joins TRBV18 and TRBJ1-3; TRBD1 might be the D (5 bases). The ends were cut back, 1 base at V and 1 base at J, with 17 bases in the middle. This CDR3 spans 18 amino acids. Germline V gene data show CDR1 as KGHSH and CDR2 as LQKENI. In DNA form, the CDR3 reads TGTGCCAGCTCACCACGGCCGCTCTTAGACAGATCTGGAAACACCATATATTTT. Translation gives CASSPRPLLDRSGNTIYF.